This T cell receptor beta chain is drawn from a study of T cell responses to AZD1222 COVID-19 vaccine. The repertoire was sequenced with immunoSEQ multiplex PCR; TCRdb's copy has only in-frame clones and lacks some. The sample lists approximately 180,000 clones, 85% to 90% occurring once. After removal of 8 bases from V and 2 bases from J, the junction contained 0 bases not matched to a gene. CDR3 size: 11 residues. CDR1 is LNHDA and CDR2 is SQIVND in the germline V gene (reference sequence). The sequence was obtained from an adult who received the MenACWY meningococcal vaccine as a control. This chain connects TRBV19 to TRBJ2-7, with 7 bases that match TRBD1. Source: peripheral blood, taken 28 days after the second dose of the MenACWY control vaccine. The CDR3 sequence: CASGTAYEQYF. The CDR3, as DNA: TGTGCCAGTGGGACAGCCTACGAGCAGTACTTC.